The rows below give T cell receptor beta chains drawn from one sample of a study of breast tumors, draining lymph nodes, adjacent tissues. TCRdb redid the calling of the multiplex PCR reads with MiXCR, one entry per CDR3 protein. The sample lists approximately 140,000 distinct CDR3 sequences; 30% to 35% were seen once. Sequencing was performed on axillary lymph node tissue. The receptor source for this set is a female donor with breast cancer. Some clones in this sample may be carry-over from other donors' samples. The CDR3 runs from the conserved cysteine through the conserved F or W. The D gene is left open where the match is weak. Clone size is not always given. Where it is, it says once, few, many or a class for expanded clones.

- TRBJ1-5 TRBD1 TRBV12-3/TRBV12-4 CASRKTGINQPQHF TGTGCCAGCAGAAAGACAGGGATCAATCAGCCCCAGCATTTT
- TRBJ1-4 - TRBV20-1 CSAPSPTNEKLFF TGCAGTGCTCCCAGTCCAACTAATGAAAAACTGTTTTTT
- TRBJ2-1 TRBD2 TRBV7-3 CASSQSGGANNEQLF TGTGCCAGCAGCCAAAGCGGGGGGGCTAACAATGAGCAGCTCTTC
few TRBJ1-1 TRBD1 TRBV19 CASGGQGRTEAFF TGTGCCAGTGGGGGACAGGGAAGGACTGAAGCTTTCTTT
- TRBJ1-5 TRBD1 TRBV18 CASSPFDRGVQPQHF TGTGCCAGCTCACCCTTCGACAGGGGGGTTCAGCCCCAGCATTTT
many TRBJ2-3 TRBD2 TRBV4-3 CASSQGLVAGGRTDTQYF TGCGCCAGCAGCCAAGGTTTGGTAGCGGGGGGACGCACAGATACGCAGTATTTT
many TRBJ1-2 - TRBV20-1 CSARAPGLAGYTF TGCAGTGCCCGAGCCCCGGGACTCGCTGGCTACACCTTC
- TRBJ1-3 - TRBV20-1 CSAIGPGNTIYF TGCAGTGCTATAGGGCCTGGAAACACCATATATTTT
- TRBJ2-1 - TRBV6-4 CASSANSEEHEQFF TGTGCCAGCAGTGCAAACTCGGAGGAGCATGAGCAGTTCTTC
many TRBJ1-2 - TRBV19 CASSIRDGGYTF TGTGCCAGTAGTATACGGGACGGTGGCTACACCTTC
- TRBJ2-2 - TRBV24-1 CATTKGRLHLRFGELFF -
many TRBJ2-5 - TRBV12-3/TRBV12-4 CASSFARFIEETQYF TGTGCCAGCAGTTTCGCCAGGTTTATTGAAGAGACCCAGTACTTC
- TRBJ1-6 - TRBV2 CASAEWSHNQPGQTSYNSPLHF TGTGCCAGTGCGGAGTGGAGCCACAATCAGCCCGGGCAAACCAGTTATAATTCACCCCTCCACTTT
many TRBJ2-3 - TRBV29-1 CSGVRQGLSTDTQYF TGCAGCGGGGTCAGACAGGGACTAAGCACAGATACGCAGTATTTT
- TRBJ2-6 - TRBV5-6 CASWRQTAANVLTF TGTGCCAGCTGGCGACAGACTGCGGCCAACGTCCTGACTTTC
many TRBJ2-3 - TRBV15 CATSRGGANTDTQYF TGTGCCACCAGCAGGGGGGGGGCGAACACAGATACGCAGTATTTT
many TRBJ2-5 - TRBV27 CASSSGSLATQYF TGTGCCAGCAGTTCTGGATCCTTAGCGACCCAGTACTTC
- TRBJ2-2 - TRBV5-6 CASSWGRGPNTGELFF TGTGCCAGCAGCTGGGGCAGGGGACCGAACACCGGGGAGCTGTTTTTT